The T cell receptor beta chain under discussion was sequenced for a study of OX40 agonist ivuxolimab in advanced cancers. Only a few counts were recorded for this clone. With 4 bases removed from V and 4 bases from J, the gap between germline ends came to 14 bases. CDR3 length: 15 residues. The germline CDR1 and CDR2 sequences are SEHNR and FQNEAQ (reference sequence). This table comes from immunoSEQ multiplex PCR, and its TCRdb copy is limited to in-frame clones, with some not included. The repertoire consists of roughly 100,000 clones, with roughly 88% occurring once and the leading ten covering 3.5% to 4%.

The chain couples TRBV7-9 to TRBJ1-3; perhaps TRBD1 as D (5 bases). This sequence was found in an adult with an advanced solid tumor such as melanoma, head and neck, liver or kidney cancer. The source was CD4+ or CD8+ T cells sorted from blood, collected in a trial of the OX40 agonist ivuxolimab. CDR3 DNA sequence: TGTGCCAGCAGCTCCGGGGACGGCGGGGGAAACACCATATATTTT. This encodes CASSSGDGGGNTIYF.